The clone carrying this T cell receptor (beta chain) was seen more than once but under ten times. As yet, its antigen is unknown. This sample was taken from a study of T cells in Graves' hyperthyroidism and ophthalmopathy. Germline-derived CDR1 and CDR2 are SEHNR and FQNEAQ (reference sequence). This CDR3 comprises 20 residues. With V trimmed by 0 bases and J by 0 bases, 10 bases remained unmatched. Study-wide points: Within blood appeared most thyroid clonotypes that had expanded above 0.001.

Amplification of TCR beta CDR3 regions was performed using RNA transcripts as template. The HTBI set primed first-round TCR CDR3 RT-PCR. TCRdb recomputed calls from the multiplex PCR reads with MiXCR, one row per CDR3 protein. There are nearly 600,000 distinct CDR3 sequences in the sample; approximately 15% occur only once, and over 6% lies in the top ten. This receptor was obtained from a woman younger than 30 with Graves' ophthalmopathy. The sequenced material came from blood. The chain couples TRBV7-9 to TRBJ2-3; 12 nucleotides line up with TRBD2. CDR3 amino acids: CASSLAVLAGGRTSTDTQYF. The CDR3 bases are TGTGCCAGCAGCTTAGCCGTACTAGCGGGAGGCCGTACTAGCACAGATACGCAGTATTTT. Full variable domain (missing parts from reference TRBV7-9 and TRBJ2-3): DTGVSQNPRHKITKRGQNVTFRCDPISEHNRLYWYRQTLGQGPEFLTYFQNEAQLEKSRLLSDRFSAERPKGSFSTLEIQRTEQGDSAMYLCASSLAVLAGGRTSTDTQYFGPGTRLTVL.